This section outlines one T cell receptor (beta chain) sequence together with its context. The germline V and J ends were trimmed by 6 bases and 0 bases, with 21 bases remaining between them. Germline V gene data show CDR1 as WSHSY and CDR2 as SAAADI. This CDR3 has 18 residues. These data are taken from a study of T cell responses to AZD1222 COVID-19 vaccine. Clones were sequenced by immunoSEQ multiplex PCR, and TCRdb holds only the in-frame ones, with some missing. The sample gives around 44,000 clones, roughly 85% of which show up once; around 7.3% is in the top ten. Source: peripheral blood, taken 28 days after the second AZD1222 dose. The rearrangement uses TRBV10-2 and TRBJ1-3; D gene uncertain. The receptor was derived from an adult who received the AZD1222 COVID-19 vaccine. CDR3 bases: TGCGCCAGCAGGCGTAGACCTTATGGACCGAGCTCTGGAAACACCATATATTTT. Residues: CASRRRPYGPSSGNTIYF.